These 28 T cell receptor beta chains originate from one sample sequenced in a study of blood T cell repertoires in COVID-19. Assay used: immunoSEQ multiplex PCR; TCRdb lists only in-frame clones, some missing. The sample includes 85,000 to 100,000 clones, around 80% of them seen just once. The sequenced sample consisted of peripheral blood. All receptors come from a man aged 45-65 years who had recovered from COVID-19.

This chain connects TRBV5-8 to TRBJ1-6, with 7 nucleotides matching TRBD1. CDR1 is SGHTS, CDR2 YDEGEE, per germline. Trimming at V came to 0 bases and at J to 7 bases, leaving 4 bases not matched to a gene. The CDR3 covers 15 residues. The CDR3 reads CASSLEGARNSPLHF. The CDR3 nucleotides read TGTGCCAGCAGCTTGGAGGGGGCGCGAAATTCACCCCTCCACTTT.

CDR3 loop: CASSLVGGDGELFF. As DNA, the CDR3 is TGTGCCAGCAGCTTGGTAGGAGGAGACGGGGAGCTGTTTTTT. The V and J genes are TRBV5-4 and TRBJ2-2; possibly TRBD2 for D (5 bases). Looked up from germline, CDR1 is SGHNT and CDR2 is YYREEE (reference sequence). V lost 0 bases to trimming and J lost 7 bases, with 10 bases between them. This CDR3 spans 14 amino acids. Variable domain in full (rest from reference TRBV5-4 and TRBJ2-2): ETGVTQSPTHLIKTRGQQVTLRCSSQSGHNTVSWYQQALGQGPQFIFQYYREEENGRGNFPPRFSGLQFPNYSSELNVNALELDDSALYLCASSLVGGDGELFFGEGSRLTVL.

The CDR3 is CASSGDSGSPLHF. In DNA, the CDR3 is TGTGCCAGCAGCGGGGACAGCGGATCACCCCTCCACTTT. V is TRBV7-2 and J is TRBJ1-6; 7 bases are shared with TRBD1. CDR3 size: 13 residues. Germline CDR1 and CDR2: SGHTA and FQGNSA. Losses at the gene ends were 5 bases for V and 10 bases for J; bases not matched to a gene: 5.

This clone is a singleton in its sample. This rearrangement joins TRBV7-2 to TRBJ2-3; D perhaps matches TRBD1 (7 bases). Trimming left V 5 bases short and J 3 bases short, with 18 bases between. The CDR3 spans 16 residues. From germline, CDR1 is SGHTA and CDR2 FQGNSA. The CDR3 bases are TGTGCCAGCAGCCGTCAGGGGGGATTGGGAACAGATACGCAGTATTTT. It is translated as CASSRQGGLGTDTQYF.

The chain couples TRBV4-1 to TRBJ1-1; possible D gene TRBD1, 6 bases. The CDR3 has 13 amino acids. The V end was cut by 0 bases, the J end by 11 bases, with 13 bases between. CDR1 is MGHRA, CDR2 YSYEKL, per germline. The CDR3 DNA follows: TGCGCCAGCAGCCAAGATGGACAGAGAGTGGCTTTCTTT. Protein product: CASSQDGQRVAFF.

The chain combines TRBV7-2 with TRBJ2-1, with TRBD2 matching 13 bases. CDR3 length: 16 amino acids. Germline CDR1 is SGHTA and CDR2 is FQGNSA. V lost 5 bases, J lost 6 bases, and 7 bases stayed unmatched. This CDR3 reads CASSLTGTSGINEQFF. In DNA, the CDR3 is TGTGCCAGCAGCCTGACCGGGACTAGCGGGATCAATGAGCAGTTCTTC. The full variable domain, its missing parts supplied by reference TRBV7-2 and TRBJ2-1, is GAGVSQSPSNKVTEKGKDVELRCDPISGHTALYWYRQSLGQGLEFLIYFQGNSAPDKSGLPSDRFSAERTGGSVSTLTIQRTQQEDSAVYLCASSLTGTSGINEQFFGPGTRLTVL.

The V gene is TRBV5-5, the J gene TRBJ2-7; a possible D gene is TRBD2 (5 bases). CDR3 length: 14 amino acids. Germline V lookup: CDR1 SGHKS, CDR2 YYEKEE (reference sequence). V shed 3 bases and J shed 2 bases, with 12 bases lying between them. Written as DNA, the CDR3 is TGTGCCAGCAGCTCGGTGGCACTAGCCTACGAGCAGTACTTC. Translating gives CASSSVALAYEQYF.

The genes are TRBV6-5 and TRBJ2-1; the D gene is possibly TRBD1 (6 bases). Germline assignment: CDR1 MNHEY and CDR2 SVGAGI. The CDR3 runs 15 residues. V lost 6 bases and J lost 4, with 16 bases in between. CDR3 in amino acids: CASRPQGAQYNEQFF. CDR3 coding DNA: TGTGCCAGCAGGCCACAGGGAGCTCAATACAATGAGCAGTTCTTC.

The chain employs TRBV6-1 and TRBJ1-2; perhaps TRBD1 as D (6 bases). This CDR3 has 12 residues. Germline V gene lookup returns CDR1 MNHNS and CDR2 SASEGT. The ends were cut back, 1 base at V and 8 bases at J, with 8 bases in the middle. CDR3 bases: TGTGCCAGCAGTGAAGACAGGGTGGGCTACACCTTC. Translating it yields CASSEDRVGYTF.

Points on this clone: The sample contains more than one DNA sequence encoding this CDR3. The CDR3 here is CASSVGDRGTEAFF. The CDR3 nucleotides are TGTGCCAGCAGCGTAGGGGACAGGGGAACTGAAGCTTTCTTT. The genes are TRBV9 and TRBJ1-1, with 10 bases that match TRBD1. The CDR3 is 14 amino acids. Losses at the gene ends were 0 bases for V and 5 bases for J; bases not matched to a gene: 1. The germline CDR1 and CDR2 sequences are SGDLS and YYNGEE.

This sequence joins TRBV2 and TRBJ1-1; D may be TRBD1 (5 bases). V was shortened by 7 bases and J by 1 base, with 13 bases between the two germline ends. Germline V gene data show CDR1 as SNHLY and CDR2 as FYNNEI. CDR3 length: 14 amino acids. The CDR3 nucleotides are TGTGCCAGCATTCCTGACAGTCGGAACACTGAAGCTTTCTTT. Protein product: CASIPDSRNTEAFF.

The chain links TRBV6-4 to TRBJ1-6; D may be TRBD1 (5 bases). CDR1 is MRHNA and CDR2 is SNTAGT in the germline V gene. Trimming removed 6 bases at V and 12 bases at J, with 12 bases between. The CDR3 length is 12 residues. The CDR3 bases are TGTGCCAGCAGACATATGGGGGGACCCCTCCACTTT. Its protein is CASRHMGGPLHF.

This clone was observed once. This CDR3 is CASSPRGTEAFF. The CDR3 nucleotides read TGTGCCAGCAGCCCTAGGGGTACTGAAGCTTTCTTT. This chain connects TRBV7-6 to TRBJ1-1, with a weak D call TRBD1 (5 bases). This CDR3 has 12 amino acids. The ends were cut back, 5 bases at V and 5 bases at J, with 9 bases in the middle. The germline gives CDR1 SGHVS, CDR2 FNYEAQ.

The genes are TRBV7-9 and TRBJ1-2; D is perhaps TRBD1 (6 bases). V was shortened by 0 bases and J by 3 bases, with 8 bases between the two germline ends. The CDR3 extends over 14 amino acids. Germline V gene sequence: CDR1 SEHNR, CDR2 FQNEAQ (reference sequence). CDR3: CASSLAQGYYGYTF. The CDR3 coding sequence is TGTGCCAGCAGCTTAGCCCAGGGGTACTATGGCTACACCTTC.

The V gene is TRBV30, the J gene TRBJ1-1, with TRBD1 matching over 7 bases. V lost 3 bases, J lost 1 base, and 2 bases stayed unmatched. CDR1 is GTSNPN and CDR2 is SVGIG in the germline V gene (reference sequence). The CDR3 has 13 amino acids. DNA for the CDR3: TGTGCCTGGAGAAGGACAGGGAACACTGAAGCTTTCTTT. Protein product: CAWRRTGNTEAFF. The variable domain in full, completed from reference TRBV30 and TRBJ1-1, reads SQTIHQWPATLVQPVGSPLSLECTVEGTSNPNLYWYRQAAGRGLQLLFYSVGIGQISSEVPQNLSASRPQDRQFILSSKKLLLSDSGFYLCAWRRTGNTEAFFGQGTRLTVV.

The chain is built from TRBV7-9 and TRBJ2-6, with D possibly matching TRBD2 (5 bases). The V gene's germline CDR1 is SEHNR and CDR2 FQNEAQ (reference sequence). V lost 5 bases and J lost 0, with 11 bases in between. CDR3 length: 16 amino acids. The DNA for the CDR3 is TGTGCCAGCAGCCGAACCCGGGGCTCTGGGGCCAACGTCCTGACTTTC. This translates into CASSRTRGSGANVLTF. The complete variable domain, with remaining parts taken from reference TRBV7-9 and TRBJ2-6, reads DTGVSQNPRHKITKRGQNVTFRCDPISEHNRLYWYRQTLGQGPEFLTYFQNEAQLEKSRLLSDRFSAERPKGSFSTLEIQRTEQGDSAMYLCASSRTRGSGANVLTFGAGSRLTVL.

The chain carries TRBV4-2 and TRBJ2-3, with 14 bases identical to TRBD2. The length of the CDR3 is 17 residues. The germline V gene has CDR1 LGHNA and CDR2 YNFKEQ. After removal of 4 bases from V and 2 bases from J, the junction contained 5 bases not matched to a gene. The DNA for the CDR3 is TGTGCCAGCAGCCTGCGACTAGCGGGAGGGTCCACAGATACGCAGTATTTT. Its protein product is CASSLRLAGGSTDTQYF.

This clone occurred once. The chain links TRBV7-2 to TRBJ2-4; the match to TRBD1 covers 9 bases. The CDR3 totals 13 residues. Germline V lookup: CDR1 SGHTA, CDR2 FQGNSA. Trimming at V came to 2 bases and at J to 9 bases, leaving 2 bases not matched to a gene. CDR3 in amino acids: CASSLMDRGIQYF. In nucleotides, the CDR3 is TGTGCCAGCAGCTTAATGGACAGGGGCATTCAGTACTTC.

The V and J genes are TRBV6-6 and TRBJ2-2, with 11 bases identical to TRBD2. Germline loops: CDR1 MNHNY, CDR2 SVGAGI (reference sequence). The V segment lost 5 bases and the J segment 3 bases; nucleotides outside the gene matches: 8. The CDR3 totals 17 residues. CDR3 DNA sequence: TGTGCCAGCAGTCACCCCGGGACTAGCGGTTACACCGGGGAGCTGTTTTTT. This codes for CASSHPGTSGYTGELFF.

The chain combines TRBV10-2 with TRBJ2-7, with 7 bases aligning to TRBD1. The V and J ends lost 3 bases and 0 bases, in that order; junction bases with no gene match: 5. The CDR3 runs to 15 residues. Germline V gene sequence: CDR1 WSHSY, CDR2 SAAADI. CDR3 in amino acids: CASSEGGRSSYEQYF. The CDR3 bases are TGCGCCAGCAGTGAAGGGGGCAGGAGCTCCTACGAGCAGTACTTC.

This clone was observed a single time. J is TRBJ2-4 and V is TRBV19; unclear D gene. The germline V gene encodes CDR1 LNHDA and CDR2 SQIVND (reference sequence). There are 16 residues in the CDR3. V lost 3 bases and J 1 base, leaving 13 bases between the germline ends. The CDR3 sequence is CASSIPALGAKNIQYF. The DNA of the CDR3 is TGTGCCAGTAGTATCCCAGCGCTCGGCGCCAAAAACATTCAGTACTTC.

This clone is a singleton in its sample. V and J are TRBV18 and TRBJ2-3; 11 bases map to TRBD2. CDR3 length: 16 residues. The ends lost 5 bases at V and 2 bases at J; junction bases unmatched: 6. Germline-derived CDR1 and CDR2 are KGHSH and LQKENI. Written as DNA, the CDR3 is TGTGCCAGCTCATCTAGCGGGAGGACTAACACAGATACGCAGTATTTT. This codes for CASSSSGRTNTDTQYF. The whole variable domain, remainder taken from reference TRBV18 and TRBJ2-3, is NAGVMQNPRHLVRRRGQEARLRCSPMKGHSHVYWYRQLPEEGLKFMVYLQKENIIDESGMPKERFSAEFPKEGPSILRIQQVVRGDSAAYFCASSSSGRTNTDTQYFGPGTRLTVL.

This sequence joins TRBV7-2 and TRBJ2-2; D call uncertain. Deletions cut 5 bases from V and 5 bases from J, with 9 bases between. Germline lookup yields CDR1 SGHTA and CDR2 FQGNSA. CDR3 size: 13 residues. The chain's CDR3 is CASSLGRTGELFF. The CDR3, as DNA: TGTGCCAGCAGCCTTGGCCGTACCGGGGAGCTGTTTTTT.

The chain has TRBV28 and TRBJ1-1; tentatively, D is TRBD1 (5 bases). In germline, CDR1 is MDHEN, CDR2 SYDVKM. Trimming took 3 bases from V and 1 from J, leaving 15 bases between them. The CDR3 has 16 amino acids. CDR3 loop: CASSFTSTAGNTEAFF. The CDR3 coding sequence is TGTGCCAGCAGTTTTACGTCGACAGCGGGGAACACTGAAGCTTTCTTT.

This chain connects TRBV6-2 or TRBV6-3 to TRBJ1-5; D perhaps matches TRBD1 (6 bases). The ends were cut back, 5 bases at V and 7 bases at J, with 12 bases in the middle. From germline, CDR1 is MNHEY and CDR2 SVGEGT. The CDR3 loop spans 13 amino acids. The CDR3 sequence: CASSTGSWQPQHF. For the CDR3, the DNA is TGTGCCAGCAGTACAGGGTCTTGGCAGCCCCAGCATTTT.

The count of this clone is one. This chain links TRBV10-3 with TRBJ1-3, with TRBD1 matching 7 bases. This CDR3 contains 14 residues. Per germline, CDR1 ENHRY and CDR2 SYGVKD. V dropped 10 bases and J dropped 0; count of bases not matched to a gene: 6. In DNA, the CDR3 is TGTGCCACCCGACAGGGCAACTCTGGAAACACCATATATTTT. It is translated as CATRQGNSGNTIYF.

The CDR3, as DNA: TGTGCCAGCAGGACTAGCGGGGGGGCCGGAACCGGGGAGCTGTTTTTT. Translation: CASRTSGGAGTGELFF. The rearrangement links TRBV3-1 (or the pseudogene TRBV3-2) to TRBJ2-2; 14 bases fit TRBD2. V shed 6 bases and J 5 bases; nucleotides not matched to a gene: 5. The CDR3 is made up of 16 amino acids. Germline loops: CDR1 LGHDT, CDR2 YNNKEL (reference sequence).

The J gene is TRBJ2-4, the V gene TRBV5-6; 7 bases map to TRBD2. This CDR3 region has 16 residues. With 3 bases clipped from V and 3 bases from J, the junction kept 9 bases outside the gene matches. Germline V gene data show CDR1 as SGHDT and CDR2 as YYEEEE. The CDR3 region is CASSWGGAGRKNIQYF. For the CDR3, the DNA is TGTGCCAGCAGCTGGGGGGGAGCCGGTCGCAAAAACATTCAGTACTTC. Filled out from reference TRBV5-6 and TRBJ2-4, the complete variable domain reads DAGVTQSPTHLIKTRGQQVTLRCSPKSGHDTVSWYQQALGQGPQFIFQYYEEEERQRGNFPDRFSGHQFPNYSSELNVNALLLGDSALYLCASSWGGAGRKNIQYFGAGTRLSVL.